Listed below are T cell receptor beta chains from one sample, sequenced in a study of coeliac disease. Sequenced by immunoSEQ multiplex PCR; TCRdb stores in-frame clones only, minus some. The data contain approximately 5,400 clones, 50% to 65% of them singletons. The source material was intraepithelial lymphocytes from the gut. These receptors came from a woman between 25 and 40 years old with active celiac disease. CDR3s include the opening cysteine and the closing phenylalanine or tryptophan. D genes are given only for firm matches. The size entry is marked missing in some rows and otherwise reads once, few, many or a size class.

TGTGCCAGCAGCTTAGCGACAGGGGCCTCACCACCCCTCCACTTT	CASSLATGASPPLHF	TRBV7-2	TRBD1	-	TRBJ1-6
TGTGCCAGCAGCCCGAGGACAGGGGGAAATAGCAATCAGCCCCAGCATTTT	CASSPRTGGNSNQPQHF	TRBV7-8	TRBD1	-	TRBJ1-5
TGTGCCAGCAGTTTACAGGGTGGGGCCAACGTCCTGACTTTC	CASSLQGGANVLTF	TRBV28	-	-	TRBJ2-6
TGTGCCATCAGTGAATCAGGGTGGGGCTACACCTTC	CAISESGWGYTF	TRBV10-3	-	-	TRBJ1-2
TGTGCCAGCAGTGAAGCTTGGGGGGGCAATCAGCCCCAGCATTTT	CASSEAWGGNQPQHF	TRBV6-1	-	once	TRBJ1-5
TGTGCCAGCAGCTTAGGAGTTAATGAAAAACTGTTTTTT	CASSLGVNEKLFF	TRBV7-9	-	medium-sized	TRBJ1-4
TGTGCCAGTAGTATACAACAGGGGACTGAAGCTTTCTTT	CASSIQQGTEAFF	TRBV19	TRBD1	-	TRBJ1-1
TGTGCCAGTAGTATAGGAGGCGCCATTGTATTAACCGGGACTAGCGGCAATGAGCAGTTCTTC	CASSIGGAIVLTGTSGNEQFF	TRBV19	TRBD2	-	TRBJ2-1
TGCGCCAGCAGCCTAGGACATTCACGATACTACGAGCAGTACTTC	CASSLGHSRYYEQYF	TRBV4-1	-	-	TRBJ2-7
TGTGCCAGCAGTCTCCGACAGGGTGACACCATATATTTT	CASSLRQGDTIYF	TRBV6-9	TRBD1	few	TRBJ1-3
TGTGCCAGCAGCTTCCGGGACAGGGGGACAGAGACCCAGTACTTC	CASSFRDRGTETQYF	TRBV7-9	TRBD1	-	TRBJ2-5
TGTGCCAGCAGTTTTGGCCCCTTGGGCAGGGCAGGTCGGGGGTGGAGGAATGAGCAGTTCTTC	CASSFGPLGRAGRGWRNEQFF	TRBV28	-	-	TRBJ2-1
TGTGCCAGCAGCCAATCGACTAGCGGGGGCCCAGATACGCAGTATTTT	CASSQSTSGGPDTQYF	TRBV14	TRBD2	-	TRBJ2-3
TGTGCCAGCAGTTTCAGGGGGCTGAGCACTGAAGCTTTCTTT	CASSFRGLSTEAFF	TRBV28	TRBD1	-	TRBJ1-1